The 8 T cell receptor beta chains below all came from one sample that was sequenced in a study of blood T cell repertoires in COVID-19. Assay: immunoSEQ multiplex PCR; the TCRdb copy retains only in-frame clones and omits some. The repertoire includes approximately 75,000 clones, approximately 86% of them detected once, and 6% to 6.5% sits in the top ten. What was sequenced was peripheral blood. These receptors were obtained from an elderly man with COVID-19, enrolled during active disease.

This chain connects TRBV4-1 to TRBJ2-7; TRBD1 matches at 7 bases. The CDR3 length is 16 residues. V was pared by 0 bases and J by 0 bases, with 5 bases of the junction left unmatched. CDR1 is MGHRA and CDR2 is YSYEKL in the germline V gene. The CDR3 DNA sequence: TGCGCCAGCAGCCAAGATGGCCGGGACAGCTCCTACGAGCAGTACTTC. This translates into CASSQDGRDSSYEQYF.

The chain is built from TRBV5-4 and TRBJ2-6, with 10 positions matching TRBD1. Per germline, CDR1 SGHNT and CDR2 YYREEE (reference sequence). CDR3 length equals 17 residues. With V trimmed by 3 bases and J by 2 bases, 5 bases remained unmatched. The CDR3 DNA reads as TGTGCCAGCAGCTCCGGGACAGGGGTTCCTGGGGCCAACGTCCTGACTTTC. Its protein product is CASSSGTGVPGANVLTF.

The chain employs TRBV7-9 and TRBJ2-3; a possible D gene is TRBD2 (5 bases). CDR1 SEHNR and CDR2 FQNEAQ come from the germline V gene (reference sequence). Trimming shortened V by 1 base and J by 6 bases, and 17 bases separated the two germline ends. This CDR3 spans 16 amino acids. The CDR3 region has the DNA TGTGCCAGCAGCTTAGAAGGACTCCCCGGCGGGGATACGCAGTATTTT. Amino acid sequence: CASSLEGLPGGDTQYF.

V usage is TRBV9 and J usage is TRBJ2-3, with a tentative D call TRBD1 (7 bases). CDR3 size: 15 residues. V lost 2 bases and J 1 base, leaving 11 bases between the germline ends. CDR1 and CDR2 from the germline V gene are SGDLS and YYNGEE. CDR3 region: CASSVQGGGTDTQYF. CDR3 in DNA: TGTGCCAGCAGCGTCCAGGGGGGAGGCACAGATACGCAGTATTTT.

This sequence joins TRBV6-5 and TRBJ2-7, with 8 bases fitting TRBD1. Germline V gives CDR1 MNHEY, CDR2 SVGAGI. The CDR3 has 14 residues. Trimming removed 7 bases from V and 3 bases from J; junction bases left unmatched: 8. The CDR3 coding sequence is TGTGCCAGCACCGGGACAGGTTCCTTCTACGAGCAGTACTTC. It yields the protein CASTGTGSFYEQYF.

Here the CDR3 reads CASSFSRTLSNQPQHF. CDR3 nucleotide sequence: TGTGCCAGCAGCTTTTCGCGAACCCTTAGCAATCAGCCCCAGCATTTT. The chain employs TRBV7-8 and TRBJ1-5; D unclear. CDR3 length equals 16 residues. Trimming shortened V by 3 bases and J by 0 bases, and 12 bases separated the two germline ends. Germline lookup yields CDR1 SGHVS and CDR2 FQNEAQ.

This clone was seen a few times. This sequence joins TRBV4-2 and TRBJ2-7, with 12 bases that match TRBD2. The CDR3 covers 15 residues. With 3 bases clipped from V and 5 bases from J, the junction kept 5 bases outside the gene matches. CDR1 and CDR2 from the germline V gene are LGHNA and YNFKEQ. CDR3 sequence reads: CASSQATSGGDEQYF. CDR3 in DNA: TGTGCCAGCAGCCAGGCGACTAGCGGGGGAGACGAGCAGTACTTC.

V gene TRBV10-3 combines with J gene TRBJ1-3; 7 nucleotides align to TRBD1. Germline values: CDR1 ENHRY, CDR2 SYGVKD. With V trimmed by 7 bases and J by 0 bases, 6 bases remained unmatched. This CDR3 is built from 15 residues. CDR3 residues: CAITGTESSGNTIYF. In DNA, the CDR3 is TGTGCCATCACCGGGACAGAGAGCTCTGGAAACACCATATATTTT.